The 28 T cell receptor beta chains below come from one sample, sequenced in a study of CD8+CD57+ T cells in acquired aplastic anemia. In patients chosen for sequencing, flow cytometry had shown CD8+CD57+ cell expansion. Genomic DNA served as template for TCR beta VDJ and CDR3 profiling. TCRdb redid the calling of the reads with MiXCR, one entry per CDR3 protein. The sample includes hundreds of thousands of distinct CDR3 sequences, around 30% seen only once; the top ten take roughly 0.89%. Sequenced input: sorted CD4+, CD8+, or CD8+CD57+ T cells (not recorded which) from PBMCs. These receptors came from a human donor with aplastic anemia.

J is TRBJ2-5 and V is TRBV9; perhaps TRBD2 as D (5 bases). Trimming removed 0 bases at V and 2 bases at J, with 8 bases between. Per germline, CDR1 SGDLS and CDR2 YYNGEE. The CDR3 runs to 14 residues. In DNA form, the CDR3 reads TGTGCCAGCAGCGTAGCCCGGGGACAAGAGACCCAGTACTTC. Translating it yields CASSVARGQETQYF.

This clonotype appeared many times. This sequence joins TRBV7-8 and TRBJ2-3; D remains ambiguous. V was trimmed by 5 bases and J by 6 bases, leaving 12 bases between them. This CDR3 has 13 residues. CDR1 is SGHVS and CDR2 is FQNEAQ in the germline V gene. The CDR3 region is CASSRAPMDTQYF. In DNA, the CDR3 is TGTGCCAGCAGCCGTGCCCCCATGGATACGCAGTATTTT. Supplemented by reference TRBV7-8 and TRBJ2-3, the full variable domain reads GAGVSQSPRYKVAKRGQDVALRCDPISGHVSLFWYQQALGQGPEFLTYFQNEAQLDKSGLPSDRFFAERPEGSVSTLKIQRTQQEDSAVYLCASSRAPMDTQYFGPGTRLTVL.

The rearrangement joins TRBV15 to TRBJ2-3; weak D call: TRBD2 (7 bases). CDR1 and CDR2 from the germline V gene are LNHNV and YYDKDF (reference sequence). There are 14 residues in the CDR3. V shed 3 bases and J shed 6 bases, with 13 bases lying between them. CDR3 protein: CATSREGGRDTQYF. The CDR3 DNA is TGTGCCACCAGCAGGGAGGGGGGGAGGGATACGCAGTATTTT.

The chain joins TRBV10-1 to TRBJ2-1; the match to TRBD2 covers 10 bases. The CDR3 extends over 16 amino acids. Germline V gene data show CDR1 as WNHNN and CDR2 as SYGVQD (reference sequence). V lost 6 bases to trimming and J lost 8 bases; unmatched junction nucleotides: 13. The DNA of the CDR3 is TGCGCCAGCAGCTTGGACGCTAGCGGGAGAGGTTATGAGCAGTTCTTC. Amino acids: CASSLDASGRGYEQFF.

Comment on this clonotype: One end of the junction does not line up with germline, which may come from a read error. The chain recombines TRBV29-1 with TRBJ2-7; D is possibly TRBD1 (6 bases). Germline loops: CDR1 SQVTM, CDR2 ANQGSEA. This CDR3 is 13 amino acids long. The CDR3 sequence is CSVVKGVSDEQYF. CDR3 sequence (DNA): TGCAGCGTTGTCAAGGGGGTCTCCGACGAGCAGTACTTC.

V usage is TRBV10-3 and J usage is TRBJ1-6; D is undetermined. Germline lookup yields CDR1 ENHRY and CDR2 SYGVKD. The V and J ends lost 10 bases and 9 bases respectively, with 13 bases between them. The CDR3 covers 12 residues. In DNA, the CDR3 is TGTGCCAGCAAACTATCCCGTTCACCCCTCCACTTT. Translation: CASKLSRSPLHF.

This clonotype occurred many times. The CDR3 DNA is TGCGCCAGCAGTGTAGGTTCATGGAGCGAGCAGTACTTC. Translating gives CASSVGSWSEQYF. V usage is TRBV10-1 and J usage is TRBJ2-7, with no clear D. The CDR3 contains 13 residues. V was clipped by 4 bases and J by 6 bases, with 13 bases between them. Germline V gene lookup returns CDR1 WNHNN and CDR2 SYGVQD (reference sequence).

This clonotype occurred many times. The genes are TRBV20-1 and TRBJ2-7, with TRBD2 identical over 7 bases. CDR1 is DFQATT, CDR2 SNEGSKA, per germline (reference sequence). The CDR3 contains 14 residues. V was pared by 5 bases and J by 7 bases, with 14 bases of the junction left unmatched. CDR3 sequence reads: CSAGLERGSREQYF. CDR3 sequence (DNA): TGCAGTGCTGGGCTCGAGCGGGGTTCCCGAGAGCAGTACTTC.

This clonotype was recorded a few times. This clone may be a read error of a much larger clone one base away. The gene calls are TRBV19 and TRBJ1-2, with D uncertain. The germline V gene encodes CDR1 LNHDA and CDR2 SQIVND (reference sequence). The CDR3 sequence is 12 residues long. This CDR3 is CASSMPSYGCTF. CDR3 nucleotides: TGTGCCAGTAGTATGCCCTCTTATGGCTGCACCTTC.

V usage is TRBV2 and J usage is TRBJ2-5, with 11 bases lining up with TRBD1. The CDR3 extends over 14 amino acids. CDR1 and CDR2 (germline): SNHLY, FYNNEI. V was clipped by 5 bases and J by 9 bases; unmatched bases: 8. The CDR3 DNA follows: TGTGCCAGCAGTTTGTACCGGGACAGGGGGTCCCAGTACTTC. It codes for CASSLYRDRGSQYF.

V gene TRBV7-1 combines with J gene TRBJ2-4; D is perhaps TRBD1 (6 bases). TRBV7-1 is an open reading frame whose function is uncertain. CDR3 size: 18 residues. V was clipped by 3 bases and J by 1 base, with 19 bases between them. The CDR3 here is CASSSSLSPQGAKNIQYF. The DNA for the CDR3 is TGTGCCAGCAGCTCCTCCCTATCCCCGCAGGGGGCCAAAAACATTCAGTACTTC.

The V gene is TRBV6-5, the J gene TRBJ1-5; a weak D match, TRBD1 (5 bases). The V gene's germline CDR1 is MNHEY and CDR2 SVGAGI. The CDR3 spans 15 residues. V lost 2 bases and J lost 5, with 13 bases in between. The CDR3 nucleotides are TGTGCCAGCAGTTACCCAGGGCACCGGGATCAGCCCCAGCATTTT. Its translation is CASSYPGHRDQPQHF.

A note on this clonotype: The junction does not match germline at one end; this may be a read error. The genes are TRBV5-1 and TRBJ1-2; 9 bases align to TRBD1. Germline CDR1 is SGHRS and CDR2 is YFSETQ. The length of the CDR3 is 15 residues. CDR3: CASSLGGQGDFGYIF. In DNA form, the CDR3 reads TGCGCCAGCAGCTTGGGGGGACAGGGTGATTTTGGCTACATCTTC.

The chain is built from TRBV2 and TRBJ1-2; 7 nucleotides match TRBD1. The CDR3 contains 19 residues. Looked up from germline, CDR1 is SNHLY and CDR2 is FYNNEI. V trimming: 1 base; J trimming: 3 bases; junction bases outside the gene matches: 17. The DNA of the CDR3 is TGTGCCAGCAGTGAAGTCTTTGGGGTTAGGAGGGGGCTCTACTATGGCTACACCTTC. Translation gives CASSEVFGVRRGLYYGYTF.

Details on this clonotype: Compared with germline, one end of the junction differs, possibly owing to a read error. CDR3 sequence: CASRLDRATGERFF. The CDR3 nucleotides are TGTGCCAGCAGGCTGGACAGGGCCACCGGGGAGCGGTTTTTT. The chain couples TRBV6-1 to TRBJ2-2; 8 nucleotides align to TRBD1. Germline CDR1 and CDR2: MNHNS and SASEGT. The CDR3 loop spans 14 amino acids.

V usage is TRBV20-1 and J usage is TRBJ1-5; D possibly corresponds to TRBD1 (6 bases). Germline V lookup: CDR1 DFQATT, CDR2 SNEGSKA (reference sequence). This CDR3 has 15 residues. The V end lost 3 bases, the J end lost 2 bases, and 14 bases lay between the germline ends. This CDR3 is CSASTGPQGNQPQHF. DNA of the CDR3: TGCAGTGCTAGCACAGGGCCGCAAGGCAATCAGCCCCAGCATTTT.

The chain combines TRBV11-1 with TRBJ2-1; TRBD2 matches 13 bases. The CDR3 loop spans 20 amino acids. The germline V gene has CDR1 SGHAT and CDR2 FQDESV (reference sequence). Losses at the gene ends were 5 bases for V and 8 bases for J; bases not matched to a gene: 21. The CDR3 loop is CASSGGVRRTSGSLWDEQFF. Written as DNA, the CDR3 is TGTGCCAGCAGCGGGGGAGTACGAAGGACTAGCGGGAGTTTATGGGATGAGCAGTTCTTC.

This clonotype appeared many times. CDR3 sequence (DNA): TGTGCCAGCAGCCTCCACCACGGGACAGGGCTATCACCCCTCCACTTT. As protein: CASSLHHGTGLSPLHF. This chain uses TRBV16 with TRBJ1-6, with 9 bases aligning to TRBD1. V was pared by 4 bases and J by 10 bases, with 11 bases of the junction left unmatched. The CDR3 loop spans 16 amino acids. Per germline, CDR1 KGHSY and CDR2 FQNENV.

Of note for this clonotype: An end of the junction differs from the germline gene, which may be a read error. The chain links TRBV5-5 to TRBJ2-6, with D possibly TRBD1 on 5 matching bases. The CDR3 totals 15 residues. The germline V gene encodes CDR1 SGHKS and CDR2 YYEKEE (reference sequence). Here the CDR3 DNA reads TGTGCCAGCAGCTTGAGGAGCTCTGGGGCCAACGTCCCGACTTTC. This gives the protein CASSLRSSGANVPTF.

There are a few counts of this clonotype. This chain links TRBV2 with TRBJ2-7; 9 bases are shared with TRBD1. The V gene end was trimmed by 5 bases and the J gene end by 4 bases; junction bases not matched to a gene: 15. Germline loops: CDR1 SNHLY, CDR2 FYNNEI. CDR3 length: 17 amino acids. The CDR3 coding sequence is TGTGCCAGCAGTCCAAATCCGGGACAGGGTAAAATTTACGAGCAGTACTTC. It specifies CASSPNPGQGKIYEQYF.

This clonotype showed up just a few times. The chain links TRBV9 to TRBJ1-3, with 9 bases identical to TRBD1. Germline V gene lookup returns CDR1 SGDLS and CDR2 YYNGEE. The CDR3 runs 16 residues. J gave up 0 bases and V 4 bases, and 5 bases lay outside the gene matches. CDR3 sequence (DNA): TGTGCCAGCAGCCTCCGGACAGGGGACTCTGGAAACACCATATATTTT. This sequence encodes CASSLRTGDSGNTIYF.

This clonotype has a count of ten or more. CDR3 residues: CSASKTPNTEAFF. CDR3 bases: TGCAGCGCCTCTAAGACACCTAACACTGAAGCTTTCTTT. This rearrangement joins TRBV29-1 to TRBJ1-1, with D hard to call. The CDR3 has 13 amino acids. V gave up 7 bases and J gave up 2 bases, with 14 bases separating them. The V gene's germline CDR1 is SQVTM and CDR2 ANQGSEA.

The genes are TRBV7-2 and TRBJ1-6; possible D gene TRBD1, 5 bases. The CDR3 runs to 21 residues. Germline V gene data show CDR1 as SGHTA and CDR2 as FQGNSA. Between the trimmed V and J ends, which lost 6 bases and 0 bases, there was a span of 27 bases. CDR3 region: CASSLSIGVGDRSSYNSPLHF. CDR3 coding DNA: TGTGCCAGCAGTTTAAGTATAGGTGTGGGGGACCGGAGCTCCTATAATTCACCCCTCCACTTT.

The chain couples TRBV7-9 to TRBJ2-1; 12 bases are a match to TRBD2. The CDR3 is 16 residues long. Germline lookup yields CDR1 SEHNR and CDR2 FQNEAQ (reference sequence). After removal of 5 bases from V and 5 bases from J, the junction contained 7 bases not matched to a gene. CDR3 sequence (DNA): TGTGCCAGCAGCCACTCTAGACTAGCGGGGGACAATGAGCAGTTCTTC. This codes for CASSHSRLAGDNEQFF.

A word on this clonotype: Mismatch with germline at one junction end may stem from a read error. The chain employs TRBV11-1 and TRBJ2-3, with 9 bases matching TRBD2. The germline V gene encodes CDR1 SGHAT and CDR2 FQDESV (reference sequence). The CDR3 runs to 16 residues. CDR3 DNA: TGTGCCAACAGCTTAACGCTAGCGGGGAACACAGATACGCAGTATTTT. Its protein is CANSLTLAGNTDTQYF.

This clonotype was picked up many times. Here the CDR3 DNA reads TGCAGTGCTAGAGAAGGGCGATACTATGGCTACACCTTC. Translating gives CSAREGRYYGYTF. The V gene is TRBV20-1, the J gene TRBJ1-2; D not certain. V lost 0 bases to trimming and J lost 3 bases, with 8 bases between them. The CDR3 runs 13 residues. Germline assignment: CDR1 DFQATT and CDR2 SNEGSKA (reference sequence).

The chain has TRBV11-2 and TRBJ1-1, with TRBD1 identical over 8 bases. V shed 3 bases and J 11 bases; nucleotides not matched to a gene: 8. There are 13 residues in the CDR3. CDR1 SGHAT and CDR2 FQNNGV come from the germline V gene. The CDR3: CASSLTGESPAFF. The CDR3 nucleotides are TGTGCCAGCAGCTTGACAGGGGAAAGTCCCGCTTTCTTT. Supplemented by reference TRBV11-2 and TRBJ1-1, the full variable domain reads EAGVAQSPRYKIIEKRQSVAFWCNPISGHATLYWYQQILGQGPKLLIQFQNNGVVDDSQLPKDRFSAERLKGVDSTLKIQPAKLEDSAVYLCASSLTGESPAFFGQGTRLTVV.

Concerning this clonotype itself: A much larger clone sits a single nucleotide away, making a read error possible. As the CDR3 is not closed by the conserved phenylalanine or tryptophan, this likely results from a read error. The chain carries TRBV7-2 and TRBJ1-5; D is possibly TRBD1 (5 bases). Germline loops: CDR1 SGHTA, CDR2 FQGNSA. There are 14 residues in the CDR3. Trimming shortened V by 4 bases and J by 3 bases, and 10 bases separated the two germline ends. The CDR3 region is CASSSRQLNQPQHL. For the CDR3, the DNA is TGTGCCAGCAGCTCAAGACAGCTCAATCAGCCCCAGCATCTT.